Sequencing of this TCR beta chain was carried out in a study of radiotherapy plus CTLA-4 blockade in lung cancer. Study-wide points: Radiotherapy with ipilimumab was followed by blood expansion of tumor-derived clones.

Regarding this clone: Its antigen is currently unknown.

Here immunoSEQ multiplex PCR was the method, and the copy in TCRdb shows in-frame clones only, minus some. The sample lists more than 65,000 clones, roughly four fifths seen once, with 0.75% to 1% in the top ten. Focal radiation was given together with CTLA-4 blockade (ipilimumab) to patients with chemo-refractory metastatic non-small-cell lung cancer. Looked up from germline, CDR1 is MNHEY and CDR2 is SMNVEV (reference sequence). Losses at the gene ends were 5 bases for V and 9 bases for J; bases not matched to a gene: 15. The CDR3 length is 15 residues. The chain has TRBV27 and TRBJ2-7, with 8 bases that match TRBD2. This clonotype originated in a human donor with non-small cell lung cancer who had stable disease on radiotherapy plus ipilimumab. Here the sequenced sample was peripheral blood, taken from a patient treated with radiotherapy plus ipilimumab. The CDR3 spells CASSDPGTRAHGQYF. CDR3 DNA: TGTGCCAGCAGTGACCCCGGGACTAGGGCCCATGGGCAGTACTTC.